The 31 T cell receptor beta chains listed next were all sequenced from one sample in a study of T cells in tuberculosis (dated by TCRdb to the late 2010s). Receptor libraries were prepared by the immunoSEQ multiplex PCR assay. TCRdb took over this immuneACCESS table, retaining in-frame rearrangements with V and J assigned. Such tables are incomplete; in checked studies, under half of the missing clones stem from an unresolved V gene, and the remainder is unexplained. This sample gives around 39,000 clones in total; about 93% of them show up just once. The ten biggest clones cover roughly 6.4% of the sample. Sequenced material: PBMCs. The receptors were sampled from a donor aged 10-30 years with latent tuberculosis or without tuberculosis infection.

V usage is TRBV29-1 and J usage is TRBJ1-3; D not resolved. Germline V gene lookup returns CDR1 SQVTM and CDR2 ANQGSEA. The CDR3 runs 11 residues. V lost 1 base to trimming and J lost 4 bases, with 2 bases between them. CDR3 nucleotide sequence: TGCAGCGTTGAAGTAGGAAACACCATATATTTT. This sequence encodes CSVEVGNTIYF. The full variable domain, rest sourced from reference TRBV29-1 and TRBJ1-3, is SAVISQKPSRDICQRGTSLTIQCQVDSQVTMMFWYRQQPGQSLTLIATANQGSEATYESGFVIDKFPISRPNLTFSTLTVSNMSPEDSSIYLCSVEVGNTIYFGEGSWLTVV.

CDR3 in DNA: TGTGCCAGCAGTTATACGGACAGGGGGTTCAATGAGCAGTTCTTC. Protein sequence: CASSYTDRGFNEQFF. The chain recombines TRBV6-5 with TRBJ2-1; 10 bases match TRBD1. The CDR3 length is 15 residues. Germline CDR1 MNHEY, CDR2 SVGAGI. The J segment lost 6 bases and the V segment lost 3 bases, leaving 5 bases of the junction unmatched.

The chain employs TRBV6-1 and TRBJ2-7, with TRBD1 identical over 8 bases. The CDR3 totals 15 residues. Germline assignment: CDR1 MNHNS and CDR2 SASEGT. With 3 bases clipped from V and 5 bases from J, the junction kept 9 bases outside the gene matches. This chain's CDR3 is CASSDLTGVPNEQYF. DNA for the CDR3: TGTGCCAGCAGTGACCTGACAGGGGTCCCCAACGAGCAGTACTTC.

This chain joins TRBV25-1 and TRBJ1-1; D is ambiguous. The CDR3 has 15 amino acids. Per the germline V gene, CDR1 is MGHDK and CDR2 is SYGVNS. Trimming pared 3 bases from V and 8 bases from J, leaving 19 bases between. The CDR3 DNA sequence: TGTGCCAGCAGTGACGTTTTCTCTGGCCATGTCGAAGCTTTCTTT. This gives the protein CASSDVFSGHVEAFF.

V and J are TRBV9 and TRBJ2-7; TRBD1 agrees at 8 bases. This CDR3 comprises 16 residues. J was trimmed by 3 bases and V by 0 bases; bases with no gene match: 8. Looked up from germline, CDR1 is SGDLS and CDR2 is YYNGEE. CDR3 loop: CASSVGPSGQGYEQYF. In DNA form, the CDR3 reads TGTGCCAGCAGCGTAGGCCCCTCAGGACAGGGCTACGAGCAGTACTTC. Drawing the rest from reference TRBV9 and TRBJ2-7, the complete variable domain is DSGVTQTPKHLITATGQRVTLRCSPRSGDLSVYWYQQSLDQGLQFLIQYYNGEERAKGNILERFSAQQFPDLHSELNLSSLELGDSALYFCASSVGPSGQGYEQYFGPGTRLTVT.

The chain links TRBV5-1 to TRBJ2-6, with 8 bases identical to TRBD2. Unmatched junction bases numbered 9, after V lost 0 bases and J lost 4 bases. There are 18 residues in the CDR3. Germline V gene sequence: CDR1 SGHRS, CDR2 YFSETQ. The CDR3 DNA reads TGCGCCAGCAGCTTGGGGCCTAGAGCGGGGGAAGGGGCCAACGTCCTGACTTTC. It codes for CASSLGPRAGEGANVLTF.

CDR3: CASSSSGTSLETQYF. CDR3 in DNA: TGTGCCAGCAGCAGTAGCGGGACTAGTCTGGAGACCCAGTACTTC. The rearrangement links TRBV5-8 to TRBJ2-5; 8 bases match TRBD2. The V gene end was trimmed by 4 bases and the J gene end by 5 bases; junction bases not matched to a gene: 10. CDR1 is SGHTS and CDR2 is YDEGEE in the germline V gene. This CDR3 region has 15 residues.

This chain joins TRBV6-5 and TRBJ1-2; 12 positions agree with TRBD1. This CDR3 is 16 amino acids long. The J segment lost 6 bases and the V segment lost 4 bases, leaving 9 bases of the junction unmatched. Germline V lookup: CDR1 MNHEY, CDR2 SVGAGI. CDR3 in amino acids: CASSSIGGTGGNGYTF. In DNA form, the CDR3 reads TGTGCCAGCAGTTCTATTGGTGGGACAGGGGGCAATGGCTACACCTTC.

The chain uses TRBV19 and TRBJ1-6; D remains ambiguous. Trimming took 8 bases from V and 9 from J, leaving 14 bases between them. CDR1 and CDR2 from the germline V gene are LNHDA and SQIVND (reference sequence). The CDR3 spans 13 residues. This CDR3 reads CASGRLIGSPLHF. Here the CDR3 DNA reads TGTGCCAGTGGGCGACTAATTGGTTCACCCCTCCACTTT. Variable domain in full (rest from reference TRBV19 and TRBJ1-6): DGGITQSPKYLFRKEGQNVTLSCEQNLNHDAMYWYRQDPGQGLRLIYYSQIVNDFQKGDIAEGYSVSREKKESFPLTVTSAQKNPTAFYLCASGRLIGSPLHFGNGTRLTVT.

The chain has TRBV7-9 and TRBJ1-1; D gene unclear. The CDR3 extends over 14 amino acids. With 1 base removed from V and 0 bases from J, the gap between germline ends came to 6 bases. Looked up from germline, CDR1 is SEHNR and CDR2 is FQNEAQ (reference sequence). CDR3 nucleotides: TGTGCCAGCAGCTTAGGTTCCATGAACACTGAAGCTTTCTTT. Its translation is CASSLGSMNTEAFF.

The chain employs TRBV19 and TRBJ1-2; D uncertain. Trimming shortened V by 3 bases and J by 12 bases, and 17 bases separated the two germline ends. The CDR3 runs to 13 residues. In germline, CDR1 is LNHDA, CDR2 SQIVND (reference sequence). The CDR3 DNA is TGTGCCAGTAGTATTAAGACTGATCTGCAGAACACCTTC. Its translation is CASSIKTDLQNTF.

This clone was seen just once. The V and J genes are TRBV4-3 and TRBJ1-1, with D tentatively TRBD1 (5 bases). Germline lookup yields CDR1 LGHNA and CDR2 YSLEER. V was pared by 7 bases and J by 6 bases, with 24 bases between. The CDR3 extends over 16 amino acids. The CDR3 region is CASTPTWGHSFAEAFF. CDR3 DNA sequence: TGCGCCAGCACCCCCACGTGGGGCCATAGTTTTGCTGAAGCTTTCTTT.

The chain employs TRBV19 and TRBJ2-3; D possibly corresponds to TRBD2 (6 bases). Trimming stripped 5 bases from V and 4 bases from J, with 19 bases between. This CDR3 contains 16 residues. CDR1 and CDR2 (germline): LNHDA, SQIVND (reference sequence). CDR3 nucleotide sequence: TGTGCCAGTAGTGGCCGGGACTCCGATCTGTCAGATACGCAGTATTTT. Translating gives CASSGRDSDLSDTQYF.

This chain connects TRBV19 to TRBJ1-5; TRBD1 might be the D (6 bases). Germline V gene sequence: CDR1 LNHDA, CDR2 SQIVND (reference sequence). V was trimmed by 6 bases and J by 8 bases, leaving 20 bases between them. The CDR3 extends over 15 amino acids. CDR3 protein: CASRRNDRSFEPQHF. Written as DNA, the CDR3 is TGTGCCAGTAGGCGCAACGACAGGTCTTTTGAGCCCCAGCATTTT. Full variable domain (remainder filled in from reference TRBV19 and TRBJ1-5): DGGITQSPKYLFRKEGQNVTLSCEQNLNHDAMYWYRQDPGQGLRLIYYSQIVNDFQKGDIAEGYSVSREKKESFPLTVTSAQKNPTAFYLCASRRNDRSFEPQHFGDGTRLSIL.

This clone showed up just a few times. J is TRBJ2-2 and V is TRBV27; no firm D call. V was shortened by 3 bases and J by 2 bases, with 7 bases between the two germline ends. This CDR3 is 14 amino acids long. Per the germline V gene, CDR1 is MNHEY and CDR2 is SMNVEV (reference sequence). The CDR3 reads CASSFGRNTGELFF. The CDR3 bases are TGTGCCAGCAGTTTTGGCCGTAACACCGGGGAGCTGTTTTTT.

The rearrangement links TRBV7-3 to TRBJ2-3; TRBD2 agrees at 8 bases. CDR3 length equals 15 residues. V trimming: 5 bases; J trimming: 4 bases; junction bases outside the gene matches: 8. CDR1 and CDR2 (germline): SGHTA, FQGTGA. In DNA, the CDR3 is TGTGCCAGCAGCCCGGGCGGGGGGAACGCAGATACGCAGTATTTT. This sequence encodes CASSPGGGNADTQYF.

The chain couples TRBV2 to TRBJ2-5, with D unresolved. V lost 5 bases and J lost 2, with 12 bases in between. CDR1 and CDR2 from the germline V gene are SNHLY and FYNNEI. This CDR3 has 14 residues. CDR3 loop: CASSPAATQETQYF. The CDR3 bases are TGTGCCAGCAGTCCTGCTGCGACTCAAGAGACCCAGTACTTC.

The J gene is TRBJ2-2, the V gene TRBV6-5, with 7 positions matching TRBD2. Germline V gene sequence: CDR1 MNHEY, CDR2 SVGAGI. V shed 2 bases, J shed 13 bases, and the junction held 13 bases outside the gene matches. CDR3 length: 15 residues. The CDR3 DNA reads as TGTGCCAGCAGTTACCAGTGGGGGGGTTTTGGTTTGCTGTTTTTT. The encoded protein is CASSYQWGGFGLLFF.

The chain couples TRBV11-3 to TRBJ2-3; perhaps TRBD2 as D (7 bases). V was shortened by 2 bases and J by 5 bases, with 17 bases between the two germline ends. The CDR3 runs 16 residues. Germline CDR1 and CDR2: SGHNT and YENEEA. CDR3 bases: TGTGCCAGCAGCTTAAACCTGGGGGGGCGCGGAGATACGCAGTATTTT. Amino acid sequence: CASSLNLGGRGDTQYF.

This chain connects TRBV9 to TRBJ2-2; no reliable D call. CDR3 length: 14 amino acids. Trimming removed 0 bases at V and 3 bases at J, with 6 bases between. Germline V CDR1 and CDR2: SGDLS, YYNGEE. The CDR3 bases are TGTGCCAGCAGCGTAGGAGTGGACACCGGGGAGCTGTTTTTT. It translates to CASSVGVDTGELFF.

This chain links TRBV11-2 with TRBJ1-1; no definite D call. CDR1 and CDR2 (germline): SGHAT, FQNNGV. The CDR3 length is 14 residues. V lost 2 bases, J lost 1 base, and 8 bases lay in between. DNA of the CDR3: TGTGCCAGCAGCTTAAACGTCAGGAACACTGAAGCTTTCTTT. It translates to CASSLNVRNTEAFF.

Only one count was recorded for this clone. The chain employs TRBV7-2 and TRBJ2-1, with D perhaps matching TRBD2 (7 bases). CDR3 length: 15 residues. V lost 3 bases, J lost 5 bases, and 14 bases lay in between. Germline assignment: CDR1 SGHTA and CDR2 FQGNSA. The CDR3 is CASSLWGGRNNEQFF. The CDR3 nucleotides read TGTGCCAGCAGCTTGTGGGGGGGGCGTAACAATGAGCAGTTCTTC.

This sequence joins TRBV7-3 and TRBJ1-3, with D uncertain. Trimming pared 4 bases from V and 0 bases from J, leaving 4 bases between. The CDR3 extends over 13 amino acids. CDR1 is SGHTA and CDR2 is FQGTGA in the germline V gene. The CDR3 protein is CASSSGSGNTIYF. DNA of the CDR3: TGTGCCAGCAGCTCAGGCTCTGGAAACACCATATATTTT.

This chain uses TRBV19 with TRBJ2-3; D uncertain. The CDR3 runs to 14 residues. Trimming cost V 5 bases and J 6 bases, with 15 bases left between them. Germline V gene sequence: CDR1 LNHDA, CDR2 SQIVND (reference sequence). The CDR3 region is CASSAQPLGDTQYF. Here the CDR3 DNA reads TGTGCCAGTAGTGCACAGCCTTTGGGCGATACGCAGTATTTT. The entire variable domain, with the rest obtained from reference TRBV19 and TRBJ2-3, is as follows: DGGITQSPKYLFRKEGQNVTLSCEQNLNHDAMYWYRQDPGQGLRLIYYSQIVNDFQKGDIAEGYSVSREKKESFPLTVTSAQKNPTAFYLCASSAQPLGDTQYFGPGTRLTVL.

The J gene is TRBJ1-2, the V gene TRBV6-5; 9 nucleotides line up with TRBD1. CDR1 is MNHEY and CDR2 is SVGAGI in the germline V gene. The CDR3 is made up of 16 amino acids. V dropped 2 bases and J dropped 3; count of bases not matched to a gene: 7. CDR3 DNA: TGTGCCAGCAGTTACCGCCCGACAGGGGGAGACTATGGCTACACCTTC. This translates into CASSYRPTGGDYGYTF.

For the CDR3, the DNA is TGTGCCAGCAGCTTGTTTGCAGTCAGCTCCTACAATGAGCAGTTCTTC. The encoded protein is CASSLFAVSSYNEQFF. The chain uses TRBV5-4 and TRBJ2-1, with D unresolved. CDR1 and CDR2 (germline): SGHNT, YYREEE (reference sequence). The germline V and J ends were trimmed by 1 base and 0 bases, with 11 bases remaining between them. The CDR3 extends over 16 amino acids.

Worth noting for this clone: Different DNA sequences within this sample yield the same CDR3. The genes are TRBV5-1 and TRBJ2-2, with D unresolved. Germline CDR1 reads SGHRS; CDR2 reads YFSETQ. Deletions cut 0 bases from V and 3 bases from J, with 6 bases between. This CDR3 contains 14 residues. CDR3 in DNA: TGCGCCAGCAGCTTGGCCTTAGACACCGGGGAGCTGTTTTTT. Amino acid sequence: CASSLALDTGELFF.

J is TRBJ1-1 and V is TRBV19, with D perhaps TRBD1 (5 bases). Germline V gene lookup returns CDR1 LNHDA and CDR2 SQIVND (reference sequence). V lost 2 bases, J lost 6 bases, and 16 bases lay in between. The CDR3 sequence is 15 residues long. In DNA form, the CDR3 reads TGTGCCAGTAGTATACGGGGGGATGATTTGTCTGAAGCTTTCTTT. It yields the protein CASSIRGDDLSEAFF.

This chain links TRBV19 with TRBJ2-7; 9 bases agree with TRBD2. The germline gives CDR1 LNHDA, CDR2 SQIVND (reference sequence). Trimming removed 5 bases from V and 4 bases from J; junction bases left unmatched: 6. This CDR3 is 14 amino acids long. CDR3 nucleotide sequence: TGTGCCAGTAGTGTCCTAGCGGGACTATACGAGCAGTACTTC. Residues: CASSVLAGLYEQYF.

The chain combines TRBV5-1 with TRBJ2-2; 11 positions match TRBD2. CDR1 is SGHRS and CDR2 is YFSETQ in the germline V gene. The CDR3 is 15 residues long. With V trimmed by 5 bases and J by 7 bases, 7 bases remained unmatched. CDR3 nucleotide sequence: TGCGCCAGCAGACCGGGGACTAGCGGCTACGGGGAGCTGTTTTTT. This encodes CASRPGTSGYGELFF.

The chain employs TRBV5-8 and TRBJ2-7; 8 bases are shared with TRBD2. CDR3 length: 15 amino acids. The germline CDR1 and CDR2 sequences are SGHTS and YDEGEE. With V trimmed by 4 bases and J by 2 bases, 8 bases remained unmatched. The CDR3 bases are TGTGCCAGCAGCCAGAGCGGGGGAACCCCCTACGAGCAGTACTTC. Translated: CASSQSGGTPYEQYF.